Shown below are 30 T cell receptor beta chains from a single sample sequenced in a study of response to subunit inactivated influenza vaccine. From the RT-PCR reads, TCRdb called clonotypes with MiXCR, one entry per CDR3 protein. This repertoire shows fewer than 350,000 distinct CDR3 sequences, 21% found once; its top ten account for roughly 10%. The sequencing used PBMCs from blood, collected about 20 months after vaccination. Source of these receptors: a man aged 45 to 75 who received an inactivated influenza vaccine.

The J gene is TRBJ2-1, the V gene TRBV5-6; the match to TRBD1 covers 12 bases. Per germline, CDR1 SGHDT and CDR2 YYEEEE. V shed 7 bases and J 8 bases; nucleotides not matched to a gene: 13. This CDR3 has 16 amino acids. The CDR3 loop is CASSTLGQGAVDEQFF. DNA for the CDR3: TGTGCCAGCTCAACCCTGGGACAGGGGGCGGTCGATGAGCAGTTCTTC.

This clonotype was observed a handful of times. The J gene is TRBJ1-2, the V gene TRBV7-9; the D gene is possibly TRBD1 (6 bases). This CDR3 contains 13 residues. Trimming left V 10 bases short and J 2 bases short, with 14 bases between. Germline assignment: CDR1 SEHNR and CDR2 FQNEAQ (reference sequence). DNA of the CDR3: TGTGCCAAAACGGACAGCGAGAACTATGGCTACACCTTC. Protein product: CAKTDSENYGYTF.

In its sample, this clonotype was seen a few times. The chain couples TRBV5-1 to TRBJ1-5; D not resolved. There are 15 residues in the CDR3. V was pared by 5 bases and J by 0 bases, with 12 bases between. Germline values: CDR1 SGHRS, CDR2 YFSETQ. DNA of the CDR3: TGCGCCAGCAGGATCGAAGTCGATAGCAATCAGCCCCAGCATTTT. This gives the protein CASRIEVDSNQPQHF.

This clonotype has only a few counts. This chain joins TRBV20-1 and TRBJ1-5; D is uncertain. Trimming took 3 bases from V and 3 from J, leaving 9 bases between them. This CDR3 has 13 residues. Germline CDR1 and CDR2: DFQATT and SNEGSKA (reference sequence). The CDR3 region is CSASSGYNQPQHF. The DNA of the CDR3 is TGCAGTGCTAGTTCAGGCTACAATCAGCCCCAGCATTTT.

The chain is built from TRBV5-1 and TRBJ1-1, with no clear D. CDR1 is SGHRS, CDR2 YFSETQ, per germline. The CDR3 is 15 residues long. Trimming cost V 0 bases and J 5 bases, with 14 bases left between them. The CDR3 loop reads CASSLASEVMTEAFF. The CDR3 DNA sequence: TGCGCCAGCAGCTTGGCCTCCGAGGTGATGACTGAAGCTTTCTTT.

At least ten counts were recorded for this clonotype. The chain couples TRBV29-1 to TRBJ1-2; no clear D. Trimming stripped 6 bases from V and 5 bases from J, with 19 bases between. In germline, CDR1 is SQVTM, CDR2 ANQGSEA. The CDR3 is made up of 14 amino acids. Here the CDR3 reads CSVVEGRREYGYTF. The CDR3 DNA is TGCAGCGTGGTTGAAGGTCGACGGGAGTATGGCTACACCTTC.

The chain employs TRBV20-1 and TRBJ2-5; tentative D call: TRBD2 (5 bases). V gave up 7 bases and J gave up 4 bases, with 13 bases separating them. The CDR3 contains 12 residues. The germline gives CDR1 DFQATT, CDR2 SNEGSKA (reference sequence). CDR3 bases: TGCAGTGTCCGGCGAGGGCGAGAGACCCAGTACTTC. As protein: CSVRRGRETQYF.

The chain combines TRBV29-1 with TRBJ2-1, with D uncertain. This CDR3 contains 10 residues. CDR1 is SQVTM and CDR2 is ANQGSEA in the germline V gene. V was trimmed by 5 bases and J by 9 bases, leaving 8 bases between them. CDR3 sequence: CSVQVVEQFF. Written as DNA, the CDR3 is TGCAGCGTTCAGGTTGTTGAGCAGTTCTTC.

This clonotype has at least ten counts. The chain couples TRBV5-1 to TRBJ1-4; no reliable D call. CDR3 length: 15 residues. CDR1 and CDR2 from the germline V gene are SGHRS and YFSETQ. V was clipped by 0 bases and J by 8 bases, with 14 bases between them. The CDR3 region has the DNA TGCGCCAGCAGCTTGGCCATGAGGGTCGGCGAAAAACTGTTTTTT. It encodes CASSLAMRVGEKLFF.

The chain uses TRBV12-3 or TRBV12-4 and TRBJ2-1, with D unresolved. Trimming shortened V by 5 bases and J by 4 bases, and 6 bases separated the two germline ends. CDR3 length: 12 amino acids. The DNA of the CDR3 is TGTGCCAGCAGTCGCGAGTACAATGAGCAGTTCTTC. It codes for CASSREYNEQFF.

V gene TRBV7-6 combines with J gene TRBJ2-2; 8 bases are a match to TRBD1. CDR3 length: 15 amino acids. Germline trimming cut 6 bases from V and 3 bases from J; bases unmatched to any gene: 6. CDR1 and CDR2 (germline): SGHVS, FNYEAQ. Here the CDR3 DNA reads TGTGCCAGCAGTAAGGACAGGGCCCACACCGGGGAGCTGTTTTTT. Translated: CASSKDRAHTGELFF. The variable domain in full, completed from reference TRBV7-6 and TRBJ2-2, reads GAGVSQSPRYKVTKRGQDVALRCDPISGHVSLYWYRQALGQGPEFLTYFNYEAQQDKSGLPNDRFSAERPEGSISTLTIQRTEQRDSAMYRCASSKDRAHTGELFFGEGSRLTVL.

This chain connects TRBV9 to TRBJ1-1, with D unresolved. Germline lookup yields CDR1 SGDLS and CDR2 YYNGEE. The V gene lost 2 bases and the J gene lost 5 bases, with 13 bases spanning the gap. This CDR3 comprises 14 residues. CDR3 nucleotides: TGTGCCAGCAGCGTCTCAGACATTTCGACTGAAGCTTTCTTT. This gives the protein CASSVSDISTEAFF.

This clonotype was detected a few times. This sequence joins TRBV12-3 or TRBV12-4 and TRBJ1-1; D gene unclear. The V gene lost 0 bases and the J gene lost 3 bases, with 8 bases spanning the gap. This CDR3 is 14 amino acids long. The CDR3 reads CASSLATVDTEAFF. The CDR3 region has the DNA TGTGCCAGCAGTTTAGCCACAGTGGACACTGAAGCTTTCTTT.

This clonotype was observed many times. The chain recombines TRBV20-1 with TRBJ1-2, with D uncertain. The V and J ends lost 3 bases and 7 bases respectively, with 6 bases between them. CDR3 length: 10 residues. Germline assignment: CDR1 DFQATT and CDR2 SNEGSKA (reference sequence). In DNA, the CDR3 is TGCAGTGCTAGGACGACTGGCTACACCTTC. This translates into CSARTTGYTF.

The chain couples TRBV18 to TRBJ1-1, with D perhaps matching TRBD1 (6 bases). This CDR3 region has 13 residues. V was pared by 7 bases and J by 2 bases, with 11 bases between. Germline V gene lookup returns CDR1 KGHSH and CDR2 LQKENI. The CDR3 coding sequence is TGTGCCAGCTTGACAGGCCCTAACACTGAAGCTTTCTTT. It is translated as CASLTGPNTEAFF.

This clonotype came up a few times. The chain recombines TRBV6-2 or TRBV6-3 with TRBJ2-1, with a tentative D call TRBD2 (6 bases). The CDR3 loop spans 14 amino acids. Germline V CDR1 and CDR2: MNHEY, SVGEGT. V was pared by 5 bases and J by 0 bases, with 8 bases between. The CDR3 sequence: CASSQGLSYNEQFF. As DNA, the CDR3 is TGTGCCAGCAGTCAGGGACTCTCCTACAATGAGCAGTTCTTC.

This clonotype appeared a few times. Written as DNA, the CDR3 is TGTGCCAGCAGCCCCGCCGGGACAGTCTATGGCTACACCTTC. Translated: CASSPAGTVYGYTF. This chain links TRBV7-9 with TRBJ1-2; 7 nucleotides agree with TRBD1. This CDR3 comprises 14 residues. Trimming took 5 bases from V and 4 from J; bases not matched to a gene: 7. CDR1 is SEHNR, CDR2 FQNEAQ, per germline (reference sequence).

This clonotype was observed at least ten times. V is TRBV6-1 and J is TRBJ1-6; no clear D gene. The V end was cut by 4 bases, the J end by 0 bases, with 7 bases between. The CDR3 is 15 amino acids. CDR1 MNHNS and CDR2 SASEGT come from the germline V gene. The CDR3 loop reads CASSGQSSYNSPLHF. The CDR3 DNA reads TGTGCCAGCAGTGGCCAGAGCTCCTATAATTCACCCCTCCACTTT.

Only one count was recorded for this clonotype. The chain joins TRBV10-3 to TRBJ2-5, with 9 bases matching TRBD2. CDR3 length equals 14 residues. CDR1 and CDR2 from the germline V gene are ENHRY and SYGVKD. V lost 2 bases to trimming and J lost 5 bases; unmatched junction nucleotides: 3. The CDR3 here is CAISEAGGLETQYF. CDR3 DNA sequence: TGTGCCATCAGTGAGGCGGGGGGGCTTGAGACCCAGTACTTC.

This clonotype appeared a single time. V and J are TRBV28 and TRBJ2-3; D call uncertain. V was cut by 7 bases and J by 1 base, with 12 bases left in between. Germline V gene data show CDR1 as MDHEN and CDR2 as SYDVKM. The CDR3 runs 14 residues. The CDR3 region is CASKNTRRTDTQYF. The DNA for the CDR3 is TGTGCCAGCAAAAATACGCGTCGCACAGATACGCAGTATTTT.

This clonotype was counted a few times. This chain uses TRBV9 with TRBJ2-4; D gene ambiguous. CDR1 is SGDLS, CDR2 YYNGEE, per germline. The CDR3 consists of 19 residues. V was cut by 4 bases and J by 0 bases, with 23 bases left in between. CDR3 coding DNA: TGTGCCAGCAGCACCCGCCCGACGGAGACGATACTAGCCAAAAACATTCAGTACTTC. Translation gives CASSTRPTETILAKNIQYF.

This clonotype was seen a few times. The chain employs TRBV10-3 and TRBJ1-3; D perhaps matches TRBD1 (5 bases). The germline CDR1 and CDR2 sequences are ENHRY and SYGVKD. The V and J ends lost 7 bases and 4 bases respectively, with 11 bases between them. The CDR3 has 13 amino acids. CDR3 loop: CAITTALGNTIYF. CDR3 nucleotide sequence: TGTGCCATCACGACAGCCTTAGGAAACACCATATATTTT.

The chain has TRBV6-1 and TRBJ1-6; D might be TRBD1 (6 bases). The CDR3 contains 17 residues. Germline lookup yields CDR1 MNHNS and CDR2 SASEGT. Trimming removed 5 bases from V and 3 bases from J, with 17 bases in between. The CDR3 loop reads CASSQRGQGFYNSPLHF. CDR3 in DNA: TGTGCCAGCAGTCAACGCGGGCAGGGGTTCTATAATTCACCCCTCCACTTT.

This clonotype was observed a few times. The chain couples TRBV5-4 to TRBJ1-6, with D perhaps matching TRBD1 (5 bases). This CDR3 region has 13 residues. Germline CDR1 SGHNT, CDR2 YYREEE (reference sequence). Trimming cost V 3 bases and J 6 bases, with 7 bases left between them. The CDR3 reads CASSYGTNSPLHF. The CDR3 DNA sequence: TGTGCCAGCAGCTATGGGACTAATTCACCCCTCCACTTT.

This clonotype was detected only a few times. This chain links TRBV6-1 with TRBJ1-5; weak D call: TRBD1 (6 bases). With 2 bases removed from V and 6 bases from J, the gap between germline ends came to 17 bases. The length of the CDR3 is 16 residues. The V gene's germline CDR1 is MNHNS and CDR2 SASEGT. The CDR3 DNA follows: TGTGCCAGCAGTGAAATCACATCAGGGGCGGGTCAGCCCCAGCATTTT. Its translation: CASSEITSGAGQPQHF.

The chain employs TRBV3-1 and TRBJ2-1, with 8 bases fitting TRBD2. Germline V lookup: CDR1 LGHDT, CDR2 YNNKEL (reference sequence). V was pared by 1 base and J by 8 bases, with 1 base of the junction left unmatched. This CDR3 contains 13 residues. The CDR3 region is CASSQASGYEQFF. In DNA form, the CDR3 reads TGTGCCAGCAGCCAAGCTAGCGGGTATGAGCAGTTCTTC.

There are a few counts of this clonotype. The CDR3 reads CASSLGPPRDNQPQHF. Written as DNA, the CDR3 is TGTGCCAGCAGCTTAGGCCCCCCCAGGGATAATCAGCCCCAGCATTTT. The chain carries TRBV7-9 and TRBJ1-5; weak D call: TRBD1 (5 bases). Germline loops: CDR1 SEHNR, CDR2 FQNEAQ (reference sequence). CDR3 length equals 16 residues. V was pared by 1 base and J by 4 bases, with 14 bases between.

The rearrangement uses TRBV5-1 and TRBJ1-3, with D uncertain. In germline, CDR1 is SGHRS, CDR2 YFSETQ. V shed 2 bases and J shed 1 base, with 7 bases lying between them. This CDR3 has 14 amino acids. The CDR3 here is CASSFSESGNTIYF. The DNA of the CDR3 is TGCGCCAGCAGCTTTTCAGAGTCTGGAAACACCATATATTTT.

This clonotype has a handful of counts. The chain combines TRBV28 with TRBJ2-7; perhaps TRBD1 as D (5 bases). CDR1 and CDR2 (germline): MDHEN, SYDVKM. The CDR3 is 14 residues long. Deletions cut 5 bases from V and 4 bases from J, with 15 bases between. CDR3 loop: CASSPYQGGYEQYF. In DNA, the CDR3 is TGTGCCAGCAGTCCGTACCAGGGTGGATACGAGCAGTACTTC.

This clonotype was picked up a small number of times. The chain recombines TRBV20-1 with TRBJ2-3, with D perhaps matching TRBD1 (6 bases). The CDR3 runs to 11 residues. CDR1 and CDR2 from the germline V gene are DFQATT and SNEGSKA (reference sequence). V lost 1 base and J 8 bases, leaving 7 bases between the germline ends. The CDR3 DNA follows: TGCAGTGCTAGAGTACAGGGTACGCAGTATTTT. Amino acids: CSARVQGTQYF.